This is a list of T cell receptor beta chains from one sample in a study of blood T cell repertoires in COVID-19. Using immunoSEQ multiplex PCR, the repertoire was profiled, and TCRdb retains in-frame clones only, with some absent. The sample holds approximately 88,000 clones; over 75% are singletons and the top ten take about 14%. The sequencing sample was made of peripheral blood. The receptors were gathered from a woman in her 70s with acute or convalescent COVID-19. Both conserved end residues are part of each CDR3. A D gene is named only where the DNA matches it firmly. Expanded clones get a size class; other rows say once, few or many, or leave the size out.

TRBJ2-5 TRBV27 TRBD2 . TGTGCCAGCAGTCCGGGACTAGCGGGGGGGCCTAGAGAGACCCAGTACTTC CASSPGLAGGPRETQYF
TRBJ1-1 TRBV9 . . TGTGCCAGCAGCGTAGCGGGGAACACTGAAGCTTTCTTT CASSVAGNTEAFF
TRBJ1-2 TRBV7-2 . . TGTGCCAGCAGCTTCGGGAATAACTATGGCTACACCTTC CASSFGNNYGYTF
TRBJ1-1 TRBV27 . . TGTGCCTCCAAACCCCCGGGACAAATCACTGAAGCTTTCTTT CASKPPGQITEAFF
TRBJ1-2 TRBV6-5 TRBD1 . TGTGCCAGCAGCCTGGACAGGGCAGTGGGCTACACCTTC CASSLDRAVGYTF
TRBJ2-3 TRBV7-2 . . TGTGCCAGCAGCTTAGGGCGGTTGGGAGGAAGCACAGATACGCAGTATTTT CASSLGRLGGSTDTQYF
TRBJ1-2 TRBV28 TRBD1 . TGTGCCAGCAGTCCCCCCGGACAGGGTCTAAGGGGCTACACCTTC CASSPPGQGLRGYTF
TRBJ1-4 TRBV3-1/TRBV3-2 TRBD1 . TGTGCCAGCAGCCAAGTCCTCGGGACAGGAAATGAAAAACTGTTTTTT CASSQVLGTGNEKLFF
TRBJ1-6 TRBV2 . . TGTGCCAGCAGCATCGAGGAGTATAATTCACCCCTCCACTTT CASSIEEYNSPLHF
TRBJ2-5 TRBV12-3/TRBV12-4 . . TGTGCCAGCACCGGAGGTGGAACCCAGTACTTC CASTGGGTQYF
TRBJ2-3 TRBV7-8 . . TGTGCCAGCAGCTTTAGCAGGGATAGAGATACGCAGTATTTT CASSFSRDRDTQYF
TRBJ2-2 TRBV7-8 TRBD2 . TGTGCCAGCAGCTTAACACGAGGACTAGAGGCAAGAGGGGAGCTGTTTTTT CASSLTRGLEARGELFF
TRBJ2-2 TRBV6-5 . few TGTGCCAGCAGTTTGACGGGGGAAGGAGTCGGGGAGCTGTTTTTT CASSLTGEGVGELFF
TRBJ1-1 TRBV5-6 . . TGTGCCAGCAGCTTGGTGGGGGGGCGAAACACTGAAGCTTTCTTT CASSLVGGRNTEAFF
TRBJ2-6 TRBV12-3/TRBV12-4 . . TGTGCCAGCAGCCTCTCTGGGGCCAACGTCCTGACTTTC CASSLSGANVLTF
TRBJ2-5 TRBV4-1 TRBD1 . TGCGCCAGCAGCCAAGACGGGACAGGGGGCTGGGAGACCCAGTACTTC CASSQDGTGGWETQYF
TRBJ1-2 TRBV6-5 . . TGTGCCAGCAGTAGGACAGCCTCTAACTATGGCTACACCTTC CASSRTASNYGYTF
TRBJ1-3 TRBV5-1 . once TGCGCCAGCAGCCCAGGCCTCTCTGGAAACACCATATATTTT CASSPGLSGNTIYF
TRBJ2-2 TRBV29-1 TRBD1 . TGCAGCGTGGGACAGGGTGTGTCCACCGGGGAGCTGTTTTTT CSVGQGVSTGELFF
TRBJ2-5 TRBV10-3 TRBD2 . TGTGCCATCAGTGAAAACGGGAGGGAGACCCAGTACTTC CAISENGRETQYF
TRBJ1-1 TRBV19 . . TGTGCCAGTAGTCCCCGGGGGGGGGACACTGAAGCTTTCTTT CASSPRGGDTEAFF